Sequencing of this T cell receptor beta chain was carried out in a study of radiotherapy plus CTLA-4 blockade in lung cancer. Of note for this clone: Other DNA sequences in this sample translate to the same CDR3.

The CDR3 is made up of 15 amino acids. The ends lost 5 bases at V and 4 bases at J; junction bases unmatched: 3. CDR1 MNHEY and CDR2 SMNVEV come from the germline V gene (reference sequence). The repertoire was sequenced with immunoSEQ multiplex PCR; TCRdb's copy has only in-frame clones and lacks some. The sample shows roughly 98,000 clones, around four fifths of them seen only once. The gene calls are TRBV27 and TRBJ2-5, with 14 bases fitting TRBD2. The starting material was peripheral blood, obtained from a patient treated with radiotherapy plus ipilimumab. This receptor was identified in a human donor with non-small cell lung cancer that progressed on radiotherapy plus ipilimumab. The CDR3 DNA sequence: TGTGCCAGCAGTAGAGGACTAGCGGGAGGAGAGACCCAGTACTTC. Protein sequence: CASSRGLAGGETQYF.